The entry that follows covers one T cell receptor (beta chain) sequence. Antigen unknown. V was trimmed by 3 bases and J by 9 bases, leaving 18 bases between them. Germline V gene data show CDR1 as MDHEN and CDR2 as SYDVKM. The CDR3 loop spans 14 amino acids. The sample comes from a study of a mutant IDH1 vaccine in newly diagnosed glioma. Study observations and caveats: Pseudoprogression apparently tracked independently of changes in top peripheral T cell clonotypes. The vaccine induced immune responses, and these occurred in about 93% of patients.

Assay used: immunoSEQ multiplex PCR; TCRdb lists only in-frame clones, some missing. This table has about 70,000 clones, around 80% appearing once. Time point: baseline, week 1 (first vaccination visit). Noted treatment: pre-vaccination baseline after standard-of-care therapy. The V gene is TRBV28, the J gene TRBJ2-7; unclear D gene. This sequence was found in a woman aged 18 to 35 with glioma. Some clones in this sample may be carry-over from other donors' samples. Sequencing was performed on peripheral blood mononuclear cells (PBMCs), taken from a glioma patient treated with radiotherapy, temozolomide or both. Here the CDR3 DNA reads TGTGCCAGCAGTTTTCCCGGTCCCTACAAGGGGCAGTACTTC. Its protein is CASSFPGPYKGQYF.